This TCR beta chain came from a study of cytomegalovirus exposure and HLA in healthy donors. J gave up 5 bases and V 1 base, and 7 bases lay outside the gene matches. Germline-derived CDR1 and CDR2 are LGHNA and YNFKEQ. This CDR3 is built from 16 residues. PCR was performed using 60 Vbeta and 13 Jbeta primers. The data were produced by immunoSEQ multiplex PCR, yet TCRdb's version contains in-frame clones alone and is incomplete. The sample has some 190,000 clones; more than 60% are singletons. The source of this sequence is a woman aged 30 to 39 in good health and CMV-seropositive. The chain links TRBV4-2 to TRBJ1-5, with TRBD1 identical over 8 bases. The specimen sequenced was PBMCs. CDR3 nucleotides: TGTGCCAGCAGCCAAGCCGGGGCAGGGGGCTATCAGCCCCAGCATTTT. Its translation is CASSQAGAGGYQPQHF.